This T cell receptor (beta chain) stems from a study of T cell changes during pregnancy in multiple sclerosis. The CDR3 runs to 16 residues. The ends were cut back, 3 bases at V and 5 bases at J, with 19 bases in the middle. Germline V lookup: CDR1 MGHRA, CDR2 YSYEKL. Libraries were prepared by immunoSEQ multiplex PCR; TCRdb keeps only in-frame clonotypes and omits some of them. The sample has around 35,000 clones; 85% to 95% are singletons. This clonotype originated in a female donor with multiple sclerosis, enrolled in a pregnancy study. The specimen was PBMCs (not recorded whether the cells were cultured). The chain carries TRBV4-1 and TRBJ1-1; D is uncertain. In nucleotides, the CDR3 is TGCGCCAGCAGCCAGGCTAGTGACGATGTTAGGACTGAAGCTTTCTTT. Translation gives CASSQASDDVRTEAFF.